The entry below gives a single TCR beta chain sequence along with its context. The sample is drawn from a study of beta chain features in type 1 diabetes. Reverse transcription of all isolated RNA meant that expressed TCRB transcripts were sequenced. Some clones are missing from TCRdb's copy, which holds only in-frame ones; the method was immunoSEQ multiplex PCR. The table has about 370,000 clones, roughly 16% seen once. Between the trimmed V and J ends, which lost 6 bases and 5 bases, there was a span of 16 bases. Looked up from germline, CDR1 is MDHEN and CDR2 is SYDVKM. The CDR3 spans 14 residues. Material for sequencing was naive CD4+ T cells from blood. This TCR came from a woman under 30 in good health. The chain recombines TRBV28 with TRBJ1-2; D may be TRBD1 (5 bases). The CDR3 bases are TGTGCCAGCAGCCCCCCGCTTCAGGGATATGGCTACACCTTC. It yields the protein CASSPPLQGYGYTF.